This TCR beta chain appears in the sequencing data of a study of PD-L1 blockade in urothelial cancer. The CDR3 is made up of 14 amino acids. Germline V gene lookup returns CDR1 MDHEN and CDR2 SYDVKM. V was clipped by 7 bases and J by 3 bases, with 15 bases between them. Sequencing used immunoSEQ multiplex PCR; TCRdb keeps in-frame clones, though not all of them. The data hold about 84,000 clones, with 85% to 95% observed a single time. Sequenced here: PBMCs, sampled around atezolizumab (anti-PD-L1) treatment. The chain joins TRBV28 to TRBJ1-2, with D possibly matching TRBD1 (5 bases). This receptor was obtained from a man aged 60-69 years with urothelial cancer. CDR3 protein: CASNSGAGYYGYTF. The CDR3 bases are TGTGCCAGCAATTCCGGGGCGGGGTACTATGGCTACACCTTC.